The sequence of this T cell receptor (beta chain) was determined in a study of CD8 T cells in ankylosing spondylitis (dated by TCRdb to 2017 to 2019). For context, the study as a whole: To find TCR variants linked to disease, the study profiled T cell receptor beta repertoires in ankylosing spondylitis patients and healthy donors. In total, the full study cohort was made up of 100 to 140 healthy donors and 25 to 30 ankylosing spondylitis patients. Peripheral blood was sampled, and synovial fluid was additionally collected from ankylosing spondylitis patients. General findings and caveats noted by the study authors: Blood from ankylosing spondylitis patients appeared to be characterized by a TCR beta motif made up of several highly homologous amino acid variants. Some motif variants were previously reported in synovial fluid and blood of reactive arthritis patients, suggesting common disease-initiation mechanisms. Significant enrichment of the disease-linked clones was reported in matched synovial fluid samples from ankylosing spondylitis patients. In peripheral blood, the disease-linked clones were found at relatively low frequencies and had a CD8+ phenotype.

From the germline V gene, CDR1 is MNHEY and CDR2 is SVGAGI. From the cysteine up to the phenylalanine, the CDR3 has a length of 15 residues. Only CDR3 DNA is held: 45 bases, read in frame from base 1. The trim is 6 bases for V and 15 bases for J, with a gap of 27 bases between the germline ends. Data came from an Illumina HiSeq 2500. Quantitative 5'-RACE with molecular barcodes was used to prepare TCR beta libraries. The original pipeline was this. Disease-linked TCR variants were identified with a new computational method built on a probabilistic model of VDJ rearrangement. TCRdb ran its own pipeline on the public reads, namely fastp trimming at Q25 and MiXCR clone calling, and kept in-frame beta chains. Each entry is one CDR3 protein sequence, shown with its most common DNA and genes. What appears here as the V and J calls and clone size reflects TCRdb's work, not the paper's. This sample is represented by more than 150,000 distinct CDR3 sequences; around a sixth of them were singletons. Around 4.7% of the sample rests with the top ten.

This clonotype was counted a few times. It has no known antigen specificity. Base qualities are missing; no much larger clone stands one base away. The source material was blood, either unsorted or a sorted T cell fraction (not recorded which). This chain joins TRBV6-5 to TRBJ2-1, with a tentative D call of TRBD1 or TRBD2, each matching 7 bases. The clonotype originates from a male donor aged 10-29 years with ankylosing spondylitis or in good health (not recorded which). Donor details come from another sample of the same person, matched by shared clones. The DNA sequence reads TGTGCCAGCAGCCGAATCACCCAGGGGGTAGCGGGCGCGTTCTTC. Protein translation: CASSRITQGVAGAFF.